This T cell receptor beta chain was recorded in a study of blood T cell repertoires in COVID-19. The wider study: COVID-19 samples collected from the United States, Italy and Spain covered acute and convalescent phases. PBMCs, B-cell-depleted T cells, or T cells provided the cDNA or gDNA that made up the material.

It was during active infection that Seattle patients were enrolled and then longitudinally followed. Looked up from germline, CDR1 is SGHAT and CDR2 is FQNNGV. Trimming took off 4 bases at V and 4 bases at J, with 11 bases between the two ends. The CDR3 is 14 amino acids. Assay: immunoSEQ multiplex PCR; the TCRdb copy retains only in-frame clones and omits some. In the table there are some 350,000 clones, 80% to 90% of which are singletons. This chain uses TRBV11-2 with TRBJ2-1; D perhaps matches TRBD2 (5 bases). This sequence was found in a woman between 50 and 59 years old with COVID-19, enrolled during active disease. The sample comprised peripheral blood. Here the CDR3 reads CASSYRTPYNEQFF. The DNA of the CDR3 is TGTGCCAGCAGCTATAGGACTCCATACAATGAGCAGTTCTTC. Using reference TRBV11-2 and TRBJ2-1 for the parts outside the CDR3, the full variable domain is EAGVAQSPRYKIIEKRQSVAFWCNPISGHATLYWYQQILGQGPKLLIQFQNNGVVDDSQLPKDRFSAERLKGVDSTLKIQPAKLEDSAVYLCASSYRTPYNEQFFGPGTRLTVL.